This passage covers 17 T cell receptor beta chains from one sample sequenced in a study of identical twins. TCRdb called the 5' RACE reads again in MiXCR, with one record for every CDR3 protein. This sample has about 720,000 distinct CDR3 sequences; 15% to 20% occur once, and the top ten carry around 12%. The same sample was also used in a study of T cells expressing NK-cell markers.

The sample comprised PBMCs. All receptors come from a woman under 30 in good health.

This clonotype was observed a few times. V gene TRBV20-1 combines with J gene TRBJ1-5; the match to TRBD1 covers 10 bases. Trimming cost V 5 bases and J 7 bases; bases outside gene matches: 8. Germline V gene sequence: CDR1 DFQATT, CDR2 SNEGSKA (reference sequence). The CDR3 sequence is 14 residues long. This CDR3 is CSAGDRGLGQPQHF. The CDR3 nucleotides read TGCAGTGCTGGCGACAGGGGGCTGGGGCAGCCCCAGCATTTT.

This clonotype was seen more than once but under ten times. The chain recombines TRBV7-3 with TRBJ1-1; D gene uncertain. Trimming pared 5 bases from V and 0 bases from J, leaving 13 bases between. The germline CDR1 and CDR2 sequences are SGHTA and FQGTGA. The CDR3 sequence is 15 residues long. CDR3 residues: CASSQIRRMNTEAFF. In nucleotides, the CDR3 is TGTGCCAGCAGCCAAATCAGGCGTATGAACACTGAAGCTTTCTTT.

This clonotype was seen more than once but under ten times. The J gene is TRBJ2-1, the V gene TRBV5-5; 10 bases map to TRBD2. CDR1 and CDR2 (germline): SGHKS, YYEKEE (reference sequence). This CDR3 region has 15 residues. V shed 0 bases and J 8 bases; nucleotides not matched to a gene: 5. This CDR3 reads CASSLAPSGSYEQFF. CDR3 DNA: TGTGCCAGCAGCTTGGCCCCTAGCGGGAGTTATGAGCAGTTCTTC.

This clonotype was seen more than once but under ten times. V usage is TRBV20-1 and J usage is TRBJ2-7; 9 bases are a match to TRBD1. The CDR3 length is 15 residues. Germline V lookup: CDR1 DFQATT, CDR2 SNEGSKA (reference sequence). V shed 3 bases and J 3 bases; nucleotides not matched to a gene: 9. The CDR3 loop is CSASNPGQGGYEQYF. The CDR3 bases are TGCAGTGCTAGTAACCCGGGACAGGGAGGCTACGAGCAGTACTTC.

This clonotype was recorded at least ten times. The chain uses TRBV12-3 or TRBV12-4 and TRBJ1-1; D gene unclear. The CDR3 runs 13 residues. V shed 3 bases and J shed 1 base, with 6 bases lying between them. As DNA, the CDR3 is TGTGCCAGCAGTTTTTTTCAGAACACTGAAGCTTTCTTT. It is translated as CASSFFQNTEAFF.

The V call is TRBV25-1, the J call TRBJ2-3; D may be TRBD1 (5 bases). Trimming cost V 3 bases and J 5 bases, with 18 bases left between them. Germline values: CDR1 MGHDK, CDR2 SYGVNS. This CDR3 is 16 amino acids long. CDR3 DNA sequence: TGTGCCAGCAGTGAGTTCGACCCGGTTACAGGAGATACGCAGTATTTT. Its translation is CASSEFDPVTGDTQYF.

The chain combines TRBV5-1 with TRBJ1-5, with unresolved D. From germline, CDR1 is SGHRS and CDR2 YFSETQ. The V end was cut by 0 bases, the J end by 2 bases, with 9 bases between. This CDR3 has 15 amino acids. The DNA of the CDR3 is TGCGCCAGCAGCTTGGCTGGGCAGGGCAATCAGCCCCAGCATTTT. This gives the protein CASSLAGQGNQPQHF.

Points on this clonotype: A much more abundant neighbour one base away suggests this may be a read error. The V and J genes are TRBV4-3 and TRBJ2-3, with 8 bases fitting TRBD1. This CDR3 has 17 amino acids. Germline lookup yields CDR1 LGHNA and CDR2 YSLEER. In nucleotides, the CDR3 is TGCGCCTGCAGCCAAGATCACGGCAGGGGGCGCACAGATACGCAGTATTTT. This codes for CACSQDHGRGRTDTQYF.

In this sample, this clonotype turned up many times. A junction end diverges from the germline sequence, so it may reflect a read error. This sequence joins TRBV5-1 and TRBJ1-5; perhaps TRBD1 as D (6 bases). This CDR3 region has 14 residues. CDR1 is SGHRS, CDR2 YFSETQ, per germline. DNA of the CDR3: TGTGCCAGCAGCTTGGGGGCAGGGAACCAGCCCCAGCATTTT. This gives the protein CASSLGAGNQPQHF.

This clonotype was found many times. V and J are TRBV12-3 or TRBV12-4 and TRBJ2-3, with D perhaps matching TRBD2 (7 bases). CDR3 length equals 13 residues. V was pared by 6 bases and J by 9 bases, with 16 bases between. The chain's CDR3 is CASRGAGAGTQYF. In DNA, the CDR3 is TGTGCCAGCAGGGGGGCGGGGGCGGGGACGCAGTATTTT.

This clonotype was found a few times. The chain links TRBV20-1 to TRBJ2-3, with 9 positions matching TRBD2. Germline lookup yields CDR1 DFQATT and CDR2 SNEGSKA (reference sequence). Trimming cost V 0 bases and J 0 bases; bases outside gene matches: 4. The CDR3 consists of 16 residues. Here the CDR3 reads CSARDPLAGSTDTQYF. Here the CDR3 DNA reads TGCAGTGCTAGAGATCCTCTAGCGGGGAGCACAGATACGCAGTATTTT.

This clonotype has only a few counts. This chain joins TRBV29-1 and TRBJ2-7; D unresolved. Germline CDR1 SQVTM, CDR2 ANQGSEA. V was trimmed by 2 bases and J by 2 bases, leaving 7 bases between them. CDR3 size: 12 residues. The CDR3 nucleotides read TGCAGCGTTGAAAGGCAACCCTACGAGCAGTACTTC. Translation: CSVERQPYEQYF.

The sample holds a few counts of this clonotype. The rearrangement links TRBV9 to TRBJ2-7; 8 bases are a match to TRBD2. J gave up 3 bases and V 4 bases, and 6 bases lay outside the gene matches. CDR1 SGDLS and CDR2 YYNGEE come from the germline V gene. CDR3 size: 14 residues. CDR3 amino acids: CASSRGGGYYEQYF. The CDR3 DNA follows: TGTGCCAGCAGCCGGGGGGGCGGCTACTACGAGCAGTACTTC.

This clonotype was detected only a few times. The chain employs TRBV18 and TRBJ2-1; possible D gene TRBD1, 6 bases. Deletions cut 3 bases from V and 5 bases from J, with 14 bases between. Germline assignment: CDR1 KGHSH and CDR2 LQKENI. The CDR3 has 15 amino acids. The CDR3 here is CASSPHGTPNNEQFF. DNA for the CDR3: TGTGCCAGCTCACCCCATGGGACACCCAACAATGAGCAGTTCTTC.

In this sample, this clonotype turned up a few times. CDR3 sequence reads: CASSIQRGEAFF. The CDR3 nucleotides are TGTGCCAGCAGTATTCAGAGGGGTGAAGCTTTCTTT. The chain has TRBV6-6 and TRBJ1-1; possibly TRBD1 for D (5 bases). The CDR3 loop spans 12 amino acids. With 5 bases removed from V and 7 bases from J, the gap between germline ends came to 11 bases. Germline assignment: CDR1 MNHNY and CDR2 SVGAGI (reference sequence).

This clonotype showed up many times. The chain combines TRBV29-1 with TRBJ2-2, with unresolved D. This CDR3 contains 14 residues. Trimming took off 7 bases at V and 4 bases at J, with 16 bases between the two ends. Germline assignment: CDR1 SQVTM and CDR2 ANQGSEA. CDR3 in amino acids: CSALQGFSTGELFF. The CDR3 coding sequence is TGCAGCGCTTTGCAAGGGTTCTCCACCGGGGAGCTGTTTTTT.

This clonotype was seen more than once but under ten times. The chain employs TRBV20-1 and TRBJ1-2; D remains ambiguous. The V end lost 0 bases, the J end lost 3 bases, and 8 bases lay between the germline ends. Per the germline V gene, CDR1 is DFQATT and CDR2 is SNEGSKA (reference sequence). The length of the CDR3 is 13 residues. The CDR3 loop is CSAREDGDYGYTF. DNA of the CDR3: TGCAGTGCTAGAGAGGACGGCGACTATGGCTACACCTTC.